This T cell receptor beta chain was recovered during a study of cytotoxic CD8 clonotypes in ibrutinib-treated CLL. Study conclusions and caveats: The times at which samples were taken varied between sustained-remission and progressing patients. The study found clonality rose at ibrutinib response, then fell toward baseline at progression.

TCRdb keeps only in-frame clones here, not all; method: immunoSEQ multiplex PCR. The repertoire holds 150,000 or so clones, with 70% to 90% as singletons. This clone was recorded once. Its antigen is currently unknown. This receptor was identified in a human donor with chronic lymphocytic leukemia. The sequencing used PBMCs, collected after 36 months of ibrutinib treatment.

For the CDR3, the DNA is TGTGCCAGCAGCGTCGGGACTAGCGGATACAATGAGCAGTTCTTC. Residues: CASSVGTSGYNEQFF. This chain links TRBV9 with TRBJ2-1, with 11 positions matching TRBD2. Per germline, CDR1 SGDLS and CDR2 YYNGEE. V was clipped by 2 bases and J by 4 bases; unmatched bases: 2. This CDR3 has 15 amino acids. Full variable domain (outside the CDR3, taken from reference TRBV9 and TRBJ2-1): DSGVTQTPKHLITATGQRVTLRCSPRSGDLSVYWYQQSLDQGLQFLIQYYNGEERAKGNILERFSAQQFPDLHSELNLSSLELGDSALYFCASSVGTSGYNEQFFGPGTRLTVL.